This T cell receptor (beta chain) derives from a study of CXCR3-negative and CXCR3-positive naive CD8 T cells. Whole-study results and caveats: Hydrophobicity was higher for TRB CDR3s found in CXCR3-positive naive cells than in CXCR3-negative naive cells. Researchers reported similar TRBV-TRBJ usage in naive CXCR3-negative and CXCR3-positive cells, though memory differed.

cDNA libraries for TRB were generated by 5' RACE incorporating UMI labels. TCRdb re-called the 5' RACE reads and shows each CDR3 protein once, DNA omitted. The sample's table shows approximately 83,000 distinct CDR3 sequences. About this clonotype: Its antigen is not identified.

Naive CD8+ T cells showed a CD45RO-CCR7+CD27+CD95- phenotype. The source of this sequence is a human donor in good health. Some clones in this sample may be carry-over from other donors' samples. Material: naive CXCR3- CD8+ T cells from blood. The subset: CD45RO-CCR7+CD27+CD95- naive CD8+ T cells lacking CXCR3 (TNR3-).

The CDR3: CASSPSSNDWEAFF. V usage is TRBV11-2 and J usage is TRBJ1-1. The CDR3 is made up of 14 amino acids. Germline assignment: CDR1 SGHAT and CDR2 FQNNGV.